Shown below are 20 T cell receptor beta chains from a single sample sequenced in a study of CXCR3-negative and CXCR3-positive naive CD8 T cells. The antigens for these receptors are not known. Overall study results and limits: For CXCR3-positive naive cells, TRB CDR3s were more hydrophobic than those of CXCR3-negative naive cells.

UMI-labeled 5' RACE TRB cDNA libraries were prepared from the cells. One entry per CDR3 protein, without DNA, is what TCRdb gives after re-calling the 5' RACE reads. This table lists some 5,400 distinct CDR3 sequences. The sequencing input was naive CXCR3+ CD8+ T cells from blood. Subset meaning: CD45RO-CCR7+CD27+CD95- naive CD8+ T cells expressing CXCR3 (TNR3+). These receptors originate from a human donor in good health. Some clones in this sample may be carry-over from other donors' samples.

The CDR3 is CASSRALEETQYF. The gene calls are TRBV7-9 and TRBJ2-5. The CDR3 loop spans 13 amino acids. Germline V CDR1 and CDR2: SEHNR, FQNEAQ (reference sequence).

The chain employs TRBV7-2 and TRBJ1-1; TCRdb picks TRBD1, but there is no DNA to check that call. CDR3 size: 14 residues. Germline values: CDR1 SGHTA, CDR2 FQGNSA. CDR3 residues: CASSTAGQGVEAFF.

This clonotype shows up as medium-sized by frequency. This chain uses TRBV7-3 with TRBJ2-3. The CDR3 loop spans 14 amino acids. In germline, CDR1 is SGHTA, CDR2 FQGTGA. This CDR3 reads CASSFRLSDGTQYF. Full variable domain (missing parts from reference TRBV7-3 and TRBJ2-3): GAGVSQTPSNKVTEKGKYVELRCDPISGHTALYWYRQSLGQGPEFLIYFQGTGAADDSGLPNDRFFAVRPEGSVSTLKIQRTERGDSAVYLCASSFRLSDGTQYFGPGTRLTVL.

By frequency, this clonotype is medium-sized (0.01 to 0.1%). The J gene is TRBJ2-7, the V gene TRBV29-1; with no DNA, the TCRdb D assignment of TRBD2 cannot be verified. This CDR3 has 17 amino acids. CDR1 and CDR2 (germline): SQVTM, ANQGSEA. The CDR3 spells CSVEGGTSGTFSYEQYF.

The chain is built from TRBV29-1 and TRBJ2-3; lacking DNA, the TRBD1 call made by TCRdb goes unchecked. The CDR3 extends over 17 amino acids. Germline V gives CDR1 SQVTM, CDR2 ANQGSEA. CDR3 sequence: CSVDTPIGGRDTDTQYF.

The chain recombines TRBV3-1 with TRBJ2-5; TCRdb's D call, TRBD2, is unchecked because there is no DNA. The CDR3 totals 15 residues. Per germline, CDR1 LGHDT and CDR2 YNNKEL (reference sequence). This CDR3 reads CASSQDPAERETQYF.

This clonotype is labeled medium-sized based on frequency. J is TRBJ2-1 and V is TRBV7-3; TCRdb's assignment of TRBD2 cannot be checked, as there is no DNA. Germline CDR1 reads SGHTA; CDR2 reads FQGTGA. The CDR3 is 17 amino acids. The CDR3 here is CASSLTSGGRALDEQFF.

By frequency, this clonotype is medium-sized (0.01 to 0.1%). CDR3 amino acids: CASSLSDGGRGYTF. The chain links TRBV7-6 to TRBJ1-2. The CDR3 length is 14 residues. The germline CDR1 and CDR2 sequences are SGHVS and FNYEAQ.

Measured by frequency, this clonotype is medium-sized. The V gene is TRBV10-3, the J gene TRBJ2-1. This CDR3 is 14 amino acids long. CDR1 ENHRY and CDR2 SYGVKD come from the germline V gene. The CDR3 sequence is CAIREALGYNEQFF.

This chain uses TRBV29-1 with TRBJ2-7; TCRdb designates TRBD2, a call that cannot be tested without DNA. Per the germline V gene, CDR1 is SQVTM and CDR2 is ANQGSEA. The CDR3 has 13 residues. This CDR3 is CSVRPGESYEQYF.

This sequence joins TRBV12-3 or TRBV12-4 and TRBJ2-7. CDR3 length: 12 amino acids. CDR3 region: CAISERVYEQYF.

Measured by frequency, this clonotype is medium-sized. The rearrangement uses TRBV7-2 and TRBJ2-2; the TCRdb call, TRBD2, lacks DNA for checking. The CDR3 extends over 19 amino acids. Germline-derived CDR1 and CDR2 are SGHTA and FQGNSA. The chain's CDR3 is CASSLISGRGPLGTGELFF.

This chain joins TRBV15 and TRBJ2-4; the D call of TRBD2 rests on TCRdb alone, since no DNA is present to check it. The CDR3 is made up of 16 amino acids. Germline V gene data show CDR1 as LNHNV and CDR2 as YYDKDF (reference sequence). The CDR3 here is CATSGPRGRDHGFQYF.

The chain recombines TRBV29-1 with TRBJ2-1. Germline lookup yields CDR1 SQVTM and CDR2 ANQGSEA. The CDR3 runs 13 residues. CDR3 residues: CSGGEFSYNEQFF.

V and J are TRBV5-1 and TRBJ2-7; with no DNA, the TCRdb D assignment of TRBD1 cannot be verified. In germline, CDR1 is SGHRS, CDR2 YFSETQ. The CDR3 has 12 amino acids. The CDR3 spells CASSSGVHEQYF.

By frequency, this clonotype is medium-sized. The genes are TRBV20-1 and TRBJ2-5; TCRdb picks TRBD1, but there is no DNA to check that call. Germline V gene lookup returns CDR1 DFQATT and CDR2 SNEGSKA (reference sequence). The CDR3 loop spans 16 amino acids. The CDR3 is CSARDSWAGGSETQYF.

The chain couples TRBV25-1 to TRBJ2-7. The CDR3 runs to 13 residues. Germline V gives CDR1 MGHDK, CDR2 SYGVNS. CDR3 loop: CASSELSGYEQYF.

The J gene is TRBJ1-1, the V gene TRBV5-5; TCRdb proposes TRBD1, but this gene call is untestable without DNA. Germline V gene lookup returns CDR1 SGHKS and CDR2 YYEKEE (reference sequence). This CDR3 spans 14 amino acids. CDR3 residues: CASSRGQGDTEAFF.

The chain couples TRBV20-1 to TRBJ2-7; there is no DNA to check the TCRdb D call of TRBD1. The CDR3 runs to 15 residues. Germline CDR1 DFQATT, CDR2 SNEGSKA (reference sequence). CDR3 region: CSARPSGTEDYEQYF.

Judged by frequency, this clonotype is medium-sized. The chain links TRBV4-3 to TRBJ2-1. Germline V CDR1 and CDR2: LGHNA, YSLEER. The length of the CDR3 is 14 residues. The CDR3 spells CASSQASSYNEQFF.